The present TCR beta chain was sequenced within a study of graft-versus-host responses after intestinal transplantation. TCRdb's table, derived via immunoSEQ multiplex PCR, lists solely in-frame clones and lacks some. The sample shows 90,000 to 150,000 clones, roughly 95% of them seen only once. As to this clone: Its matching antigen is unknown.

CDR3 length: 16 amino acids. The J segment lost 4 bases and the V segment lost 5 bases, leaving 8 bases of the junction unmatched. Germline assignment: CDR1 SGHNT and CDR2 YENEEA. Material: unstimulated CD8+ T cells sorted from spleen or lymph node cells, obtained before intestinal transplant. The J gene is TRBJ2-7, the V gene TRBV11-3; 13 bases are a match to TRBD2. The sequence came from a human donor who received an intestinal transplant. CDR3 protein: CASSLNGLAGVYEQYF. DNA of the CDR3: TGTGCCAGCAGCCTCAATGGACTAGCGGGAGTATACGAGCAGTACTTC.